The 29 T cell receptor beta chains below come from one sample, sequenced in a study of CD8+ T cells in alopecia areata. RNA was extracted and reverse transcribed into cDNA as the sequencing template. The table came from immunoSEQ multiplex PCR; TCRdb's copy has only in-frame clones and leaves some out. The sample has over 250,000 clones, none seen only once. Cells pooled from cutaneous lymph nodes were sorted on CD4, CD8alpha, NKG2D, NKG2ACE and other markers. Source material: CD4+ T cells sorted from a lymph node. Source of these receptors: a C3H/HeJ mouse with alopecia areata. These mice share the MHC haplotype H2-k.

For this clone: Germline and genes here are mouse. Partial CDR3 DNA: TGTGCCAGCAGTGTAAATGCAAACACA. Encoded protein: CASSVNANT. The CDR3 in its entirety is CASSVNANTEVFF. The chain joins TRBV19 to TRBJ1-1; D not certain. The read stops 4 residues short of the end of the CDR3; the missing end is completed from the germline J gene. This CDR3 is built from 13 residues. V dropped 4 bases and J dropped 0 bases, with 7 bases sitting between them. Germline V lookup: CDR1 FNHDT, CDR2 SITEND (reference sequence).

In the case of this clone: These gene names are mouse names. The CDR3 is cut off 4 residues early in the read; its end comes from the germline J gene. This sample also contains other DNA sequences that code for the same CDR3. The chain employs TRBV1 and TRBJ2-7, with TRBD2 identical over 12 bases. The germline V gene has CDR1 NSQYPW and CDR2 LRSPGD (reference sequence). CDR3 size: 15 residues. The CDR3 reads CTCSAPTGGAYEQYF. The part of the CDR3 DNA that was read is TGCACCTGCAGTGCGCCGACTGGGGGGGCTTAT.

This clone was seen at least ten times. The genes and germline here are from mouse. The read terminates 4 residues before the CDR3 end, so the remaining end is supplied by the germline J gene. The V gene is TRBV17, the J gene TRBJ2-5; 7 positions agree with TRBD2. The CDR3 runs 14 residues. V lost 3 bases and J lost 1; bases outside the gene matches: 1. The germline V gene encodes CDR1 MNHDT and CDR2 YYDKIL. The CDR3 region is CASSSLGDQDTQYF. The part of the CDR3 DNA that was read is TGTGCTAGCAGTAGTCTGGGGGACCAAGAC.

Turning to this clone: Gene names are mouse gene names. The sequence runs out 3 residues before the end of the CDR3; the remainder is reconstructed from the germline J gene. The chain has TRBV31 and TRBJ1-6; 11 positions match TRBD1. TRBJ1-6 is placed among ORFs of uncertain function. The germline gives CDR1 GKSSPN, CDR2 SITVG. After removal of 3 bases from V and 1 base from J, the junction contained 2 bases not matched to a gene. CDR3 length: 16 residues. Here the CDR3 reads CAWRRDRGSYNSPLYF. The DNA read from the CDR3 is TGTGCCTGGAGGCGGGACAGGGGGTCCTATAATTCGCCC.

This clone was recorded a few times. Genes and germline are mouse. The read stops 4 residues short of the end of the CDR3; the missing end is completed from the germline J gene. The V call is TRBV19, the J call TRBJ1-2; 8 nucleotides align to TRBD1. The CDR3 length is 16 residues. Germline CDR1 reads FNHDT; CDR2 reads SITEND (reference sequence). Germline trimming cut 4 bases from V and 0 bases from J; bases unmatched to any gene: 8. Partial CDR3 DNA: TGTGCCAGCAGTTCCCTCGGACAGGGTGCAAACTCC. Translated, it gives CASSSLGQGANS. The CDR3 reads in full as CASSSLGQGANSDYTF.

The sample holds a few counts of this clone. The genes and germline here are from mouse. From the germline J gene comes the end of the CDR3, since the read stops 4 residues before it. The chain combines TRBV1 with TRBJ2-1; D is uncertain. The CDR3 spans 12 residues. Germline CDR1 reads NSQYPW; CDR2 reads LRSPGD (reference sequence). Incomplete CDR3 DNA: TGCACCTGCAGGGAGGGTATGACT. Amino acids: CTCREGMT. The complete CDR3 reads CTCREGMTEQFF.

This clone was detected many times. Genes and germline are mouse. From the germline J gene comes the end of the CDR3, since the read stops 4 residues before it. The V and J genes are TRBV19 and TRBJ1-2, with 7 bases fitting TRBD1. The junction had 3 bases not matched to a gene; V was cut back by 4 bases and J by 0 bases. This CDR3 is 14 amino acids long. Germline-derived CDR1 and CDR2 are FNHDT and SITEND (reference sequence). The covered CDR3 bases are TGTGCCAGCAGTGCAGGGGGTGCAAACTCC. The encoded protein is CASSAGGANS. The complete CDR3 protein is CASSAGGANSDYTF. The full variable domain, its missing parts supplied by reference TRBV19 and TRBJ1-2, is GGIITQTPKFLIGQEGQKLTLKCQQNFNHDTMYWYRQDSGKGLRLIYYSITENDLQKGDLSEGYDASREKKSSFSLTVTSAQKNEMAVFLCASSAGGANSDYTFGSGTRLLVI.

Concerning this clone itself: Here the gene names and germline are mouse. CDR3 bases read: TGTGCCAGCAGTAGGGGGACTGGGGGAAGTGCAGAA. Amino acid sequence: CASSRGTGGSAE. The whole CDR3 region reads CASSRGTGGSAETLYF. V and J are TRBV19 and TRBJ2-3, with 11 bases identical to TRBD2. The read is 4 residues too short to cover the CDR3 end, so that end is filled in from the germline J gene. Per the germline V gene, CDR1 is FNHDT and CDR2 is SITEND (reference sequence). This CDR3 has 16 amino acids. The V gene end was trimmed by 3 bases and the J gene end by 0 bases; junction bases not matched to a gene: 3.

This clone was picked up a small number of times. Gene names follow the mouse nomenclature. The missing CDR3 end, 4 residues past where the read stops, is filled in from the germline J gene. J is TRBJ1-2 and V is TRBV19, with 9 bases identical to TRBD1. Germline CDR1 is FNHDT and CDR2 is SITEND (reference sequence). There are 14 residues in the CDR3. Trimming at V came to 3 bases and at J to 4 bases, leaving 4 bases not matched to a gene. The CDR3 bases that were read are TGTGCCAGCAGTAGGGGGACAGGGATCTCC. Amino acids: CASSRGTGIS. The whole CDR3 sequence is CASSRGTGISDYTF.

This clone was counted at least ten times. Gene labels here are mouse ones. The observed sequence ends 3 residues before the CDR3 terminus, with the missing tail filled in from the germline J gene. The chain couples TRBV3 to TRBJ1-6; D unclear. TRBJ1-6 is labeled an ORF, and its function is uncertain. Per the germline V gene, CDR1 is SNHLY and CDR2 is FYNGKV (reference sequence). The CDR3 has 12 residues. The V gene lost 3 bases and the J gene lost 8 bases, with 5 bases spanning the gap. CDR3 protein: CASSFGDSPLYF. Partial CDR3 DNA: TGTGCCAGCAGCTTTGGGGATTCGCCC.

Turning to this clone: All gene names here are mouse names. The CDR3 end is not reached by the read, which stops 4 residues before it; the germline J gene fills it in. This chain links TRBV19 with TRBJ1-1; no clear D gene. Germline CDR1 and CDR2: FNHDT and SITEND (reference sequence). This CDR3 is 12 amino acids long. Incomplete CDR3 DNA: TGTGCCAGCACCCCACAGAGGACA. It encodes CASTPQRT. In full, the CDR3 is CASTPQRTEVFF.

This clone was seen a handful of times. Gene names refer to mouse genes. The read is 4 residues too short to cover the CDR3 end, so that end is filled in from the germline J gene. In the same sample, other DNA sequences code for this CDR3. The chain combines TRBV13-3 with TRBJ2-3, with D possibly matching TRBD2 (5 bases). This CDR3 is built from 14 residues. With 3 bases removed from V and 0 bases from J, the gap between germline ends came to 8 bases. Germline V CDR1 and CDR2: NNHDY, SYVADS. Incomplete CDR3 DNA: TGTGCCAGCAGTGGCCTGGGAAGTGCAGAA. Translated: CASSGLGSAE. The whole CDR3 region reads CASSGLGSAETLYF.

This clone was picked up many times. Gene names refer to mouse genes. The observed sequence ends 4 residues before the CDR3 terminus, with the missing tail filled in from the germline J gene. Other DNA sequences in this sample translate to the same CDR3. This chain uses TRBV1 with TRBJ2-1, with D perhaps TRBD1 (6 bases). The CDR3 sequence is 14 residues long. Germline CDR1 and CDR2: NSQYPW and LRSPGD (reference sequence). V lost 3 bases and J lost 1, with 7 bases in between. CDR3 amino acids: CTCSAGQNYAEQFF. CDR3 bases read: TGCACCTGCAGTGCGGGACAAAACTATGCT.

This clone has a handful of counts. The listed genes are named as in mouse. The read is 4 residues too short to cover the CDR3 end, so that end is filled in from the germline J gene. V gene TRBV19 combines with J gene TRBJ2-2, with D uncertain. V was pared by 5 bases and J by 1 base, with 9 bases between. CDR3 length: 14 residues. Germline V gene lookup returns CDR1 FNHDT and CDR2 SITEND (reference sequence). The CDR3 sequence is CASSPARNTGQLYF. Partial CDR3 DNA: TGTGCCAGCAGCCCCGCCAGAAACACCGGG. The full variable domain, in which reference TRBV19 and TRBJ2-2 provide the parts outside the CDR3, is GGIITQTPKFLIGQEGQKLTLKCQQNFNHDTMYWYRQDSGKGLRLIYYSITENDLQKGDLSEGYDASREKKSSFSLTVTSAQKNEMAVFLCASSPARNTGQLYFGEGSKLTVL.

This clone was seen only a few times. The gene names here belong to mouse. The DNA ends 4 residues before the CDR3 does, and the rest of the CDR3 is filled in from the germline J gene. In the same sample, other DNA sequences code for this CDR3. This rearrangement joins TRBV13-1 to TRBJ2-3; a possible D gene is TRBD2 (6 bases). Trimming removed 0 bases at V and 0 bases at J, with 8 bases between. The CDR3 runs to 15 residues. Germline lookup yields CDR1 NSHNY and CDR2 SYGAGN. CDR3 DNA (partial): TGTGCCAGCAGTGATGTCGGGGGGAGTGCAGAA. Translated: CASSDVGGSAE. The whole CDR3 reads CASSDVGGSAETLYF.

This clone occurred a few times. Any gene name here is a mouse gene name. The read gets to within 4 residues of the CDR3 end, and the germline J gene fills in the rest. V gene TRBV19 combines with J gene TRBJ1-1, with 12 bases lining up with TRBD1. Germline CDR1 is FNHDT and CDR2 is SITEND (reference sequence). The ends lost 6 bases at V and 2 bases at J; junction bases unmatched: 5. This CDR3 contains 15 residues. The sequenced part of the CDR3 DNA is TGTGCCAGCACCTGGGACAGGGGGCTTAACACA. It encodes CASTWDRGLNT. The full-length CDR3 reads as CASTWDRGLNTEVFF.

This clone was seen more than once but under ten times. Germline and genes: mouse. Read sequence stops 4 residues before the CDR3 end, and the germline J gene provides the missing end. The rearrangement uses TRBV1 and TRBJ2-2, with 7 bases that match TRBD1. V lost 5 bases, J lost 2 bases, and 2 bases stayed unmatched. This CDR3 has 14 residues. CDR1 is NSQYPW and CDR2 is LRSPGD in the germline V gene (reference sequence). The chain's CDR3 is CTCSKQGNTGQLYF. The sequenced CDR3 bases are TGCACCTGCAGTAAACAGGGGAACACCGGG. The variable domain in full, with the rest retrieved from reference TRBV1 and TRBJ2-2, is VTLLEQNPRWRLVPRGQAVNLRCILKNSQYPWMSWYQQDLQKQLQWLFTLRSPGDKEVKSLPGADYLATRVTDTELRLQVANMSQGRTLYCTCSKQGNTGQLYFGEGSKLTVL.

With respect to this clone: The listed genes are named as in mouse. The read terminates 4 residues ahead of where the CDR3 ends, so the germline J gene completes it. This same CDR3 is encoded by further DNA sequences in the sample. This chain uses TRBV13-2 with TRBJ2-2, with 8 bases lining up with TRBD1. Trimming cost V 0 bases and J 1 base; bases outside gene matches: 2. The CDR3 extends over 16 amino acids. The V gene's germline CDR1 is NNHNN and CDR2 SYGAGS (reference sequence). The CDR3 protein is CASGDAGQGNTGQLYF. The sequenced part of the CDR3 DNA is TGTGCCAGCGGTGATGCCGGACAGGGAAACACCGGG.

This clone showed up just a few times. Mouse gene names and germline throughout. The read terminates 4 residues ahead of where the CDR3 ends, so the germline J gene completes it. Other DNA sequences in this specimen translate into the identical CDR3. This chain links TRBV5 with TRBJ2-3; TRBD1 agrees at 9 bases. The junction had 4 bases not matched to a gene; V was cut back by 0 bases and J by 0 bases. The CDR3 loop spans 17 amino acids. Per germline, CDR1 LGHNA and CDR2 YNLKQL (reference sequence). Incomplete CDR3 DNA: TGTGCCAGCAGCCAAGATTGGACAGGGGCCAGTGCAGAA. Translation: CASSQDWTGASAE. From start to end, the CDR3 is CASSQDWTGASAETLYF.

A word on this clone: Genes and germline come from the mouse. The CDR3 end falls 4 residues outside the read, so it is completed with the germline J gene. J is TRBJ2-2 and V is TRBV19; 12 nucleotides match TRBD2. Germline loops: CDR1 FNHDT, CDR2 SITEND (reference sequence). V dropped 4 bases and J dropped 4; count of bases not matched to a gene: 8. The CDR3 consists of 17 residues. CDR3 DNA, as far as it was read: TGTGCCAGCAGTCTCGACTGGGGGGGCGTCGGCACCGGG. Amino acid sequence: CASSLDWGGVGTG. The CDR3 as a whole reads CASSLDWGGVGTGQLYF. The full variable domain, its missing parts supplied by reference TRBV19 and TRBJ2-2, is GGIITQTPKFLIGQEGQKLTLKCQQNFNHDTMYWYRQDSGKGLRLIYYSITENDLQKGDLSEGYDASREKKSSFSLTVTSAQKNEMAVFLCASSLDWGGVGTGQLYFGEGSKLTVL.

This clone was seen only a few times. Here the gene names and germline are mouse. The read is 4 residues too short to cover the CDR3 end, so that end is filled in from the germline J gene. V gene TRBV1 combines with J gene TRBJ1-4, with a possible D match to TRBD1 (5 bases). The germline gives CDR1 NSQYPW, CDR2 LRSPGD (reference sequence). CDR3 length equals 12 residues. This chain's CDR3 is CTCSPQGERLFF. Partial CDR3 DNA: TGCACCTGCAGTCCCCAGGGCGAA. Looking up the rest from reference TRBV1 and TRBJ1-4 gives the full variable domain: VTLLEQNPRWRLVPRGQAVNLRCILKNSQYPWMSWYQQDLQKQLQWLFTLRSPGDKEVKSLPGADYLATRVTDTELRLQVANMSQGRTLYCTCSPQGERLFFGHGTKLSVL.

This clone has a count of ten or more. Gene names follow the mouse nomenclature. The CDR3 end falls 4 residues outside the read, so it is completed with the germline J gene. The V and J genes are TRBV19 and TRBJ2-7, with D possibly matching TRBD1 (6 bases). Looked up from germline, CDR1 is FNHDT and CDR2 is SITEND (reference sequence). The CDR3 is made up of 13 amino acids. The sequenced CDR3 bases are TGTGCCAGCAGTCCCTCGGGACAATAT. This codes for CASSPSGQY. The CDR3, in full, reads CASSPSGQYEQYF.

Regarding this clone: Gene names refer to mouse genes. The observed sequence ends 4 residues before the CDR3 terminus, with the missing tail filled in from the germline J gene. The V gene is TRBV13-1, the J gene TRBJ2-3; TRBD1 matches 10 bases. Losses at the gene ends were 1 base for V and 3 bases for J; bases not matched to a gene: 5. The length of the CDR3 is 16 residues. The germline CDR1 and CDR2 sequences are NSHNY and SYGAGN. The CDR3: CASSDPGQGRAETLYF. CDR3 bases read: TGTGCCAGCAGTGATCCGGGACAGGGGAGGGCAGAA.

This clone has a handful of counts. Mouse names are used for the genes. Coverage ceases 3 residues before the CDR3 finishes, and the germline J gene fills in the end. The sample has other DNA sequences that encode this CDR3 too. The chain combines TRBV19 with TRBJ1-6; D not resolved. TRBJ1-6 is classed as an ORF, of uncertain function. This CDR3 has 12 residues. CDR1 is FNHDT, CDR2 SITEND, per germline (reference sequence). V was trimmed by 4 bases and J by 5 bases, leaving 4 bases between them. The CDR3 DNA, read in part, is TGTGCCAGCAGTCTAAATAATTCGCCC. Translating gives CASSLNNSP. The complete CDR3 reads CASSLNNSPLYF.

In this sample, this clone turned up a few times. The gene symbols are mouse symbols. With the read ending 4 residues before the CDR3 end, the germline J gene is used to fill in that end. The chain employs TRBV31 and TRBJ1-2; D might be TRBD1 (5 bases). The CDR3 contains 13 residues. The V end lost 0 bases, the J end lost 3 bases, and 8 bases lay between the germline ends. Germline CDR1 and CDR2: GKSSPN and SITVG. CDR3 residues: CAWSLVRDSDYTF. The sequenced part of the CDR3 DNA is TGTGCCTGGAGTCTAGTCAGGGACTCC.

Regarding this clone: All gene names here are mouse names. The read terminates 4 residues ahead of where the CDR3 ends, so the germline J gene completes it. This rearrangement joins TRBV5 to TRBJ2-3; 8 bases are a match to TRBD2. V shed 0 bases and J 1 base; nucleotides not matched to a gene: 6. Germline V gene sequence: CDR1 LGHNA, CDR2 YNLKQL (reference sequence). The CDR3 has 17 residues. CDR3: CASSQDWGGPGAETLYF. The covered CDR3 bases are TGTGCCAGCAGCCAAGATTGGGGGGGGCCGGGTGCAGAA.

In the case of this clone: Each gene name is a mouse one. The DNA ends 4 residues before the CDR3 does, and the rest of the CDR3 is filled in from the germline J gene. The chain is built from TRBV17 and TRBJ1-1; the D is unclear. Germline V gives CDR1 MNHDT, CDR2 YYDKIL. V was pared by 0 bases and J by 3 bases, with 8 bases between. The CDR3 is 14 amino acids. The sequenced part of the CDR3 DNA is TGTGCTAGCAGTAGAGATTGGGGTGACACA. Translating gives CASSRDWGDT. The CDR3 reads in full as CASSRDWGDTEVFF. Supplemented by reference TRBV17 and TRBJ1-1, the full variable domain reads DTTVKQNPRYKLARVGKPVNLICSQTMNHDTMYWYQKKPNQAPKLLLFYYDKILNREADTFEKFQSSRPNNSFCSLYIGSAGLEYSAMYLCASSRDWGDTEVFFGKGTRLTVV.

On this clone: Gene names are mouse gene names. Within the sample, other DNA sequences also encode this same CDR3. CDR3 DNA (partial): TGTGCCAGCAGTATTCCAGGGGGCTCC. Protein sequence: CASSIPGGS. The whole CDR3 reads CASSIPGGSDYTF. J is TRBJ1-2 and V is TRBV19, with 7 positions matching TRBD1. The CDR3 end is not reached by the read, which stops 4 residues before it; the germline J gene fills it in. V was pared by 2 bases and J by 4 bases, with 2 bases of the junction left unmatched. The V gene's germline CDR1 is FNHDT and CDR2 SITEND (reference sequence). This CDR3 region has 13 residues.

There are a few counts of this clone. The germline and genes are mouse ones. Read sequence stops 4 residues before the CDR3 end, and the germline J gene provides the missing end. V usage is TRBV1 and J usage is TRBJ2-2, with 7 bases lining up with TRBD1. V lost 3 bases, J lost 1 base, and 5 bases stayed unmatched. The CDR3 length is 16 residues. The germline V gene has CDR1 NSQYPW and CDR2 LRSPGD (reference sequence). CDR3 sequence reads: CTCSAHRDRNTGQLYF. The CDR3 DNA, read in part, is TGCACCTGCAGTGCTCACCGGGACAGAAACACCGGG. Complete variable domain (other parts from reference TRBV1 and TRBJ2-2): VTLLEQNPRWRLVPRGQAVNLRCILKNSQYPWMSWYQQDLQKQLQWLFTLRSPGDKEVKSLPGADYLATRVTDTELRLQVANMSQGRTLYCTCSAHRDRNTGQLYFGEGSKLTVL.